The following is a TCR beta chain sequence with its context. The antigen remains unidentified. This specimen comes from a study of cytomegalovirus exposure and HLA in healthy donors. Broader study findings: Rare TCR sequences predominated, though certain public TCRs were found in many donors.

The PCR had 60 Vbeta and 13 Jbeta primers. The table came from immunoSEQ multiplex PCR; TCRdb's copy has only in-frame clones and leaves some out. The sample contains 140,000 to 150,000 clones, approximately 84% of which appear only once. The TCR originated in a woman in her sixties in good health and CMV-seropositive. The sequenced material came from PBMCs.

DNA for the CDR3: TGTGCCAGCAGCGAGATTTCGCGGGAGGGGGCCACAGATACGCAGTATTTT. It encodes CASSEISREGATDTQYF. This chain uses TRBV11-2 with TRBJ2-3; TRBD2 agrees at 9 bases. After removal of 5 bases from V and 2 bases from J, the junction contained 11 bases not matched to a gene. This CDR3 is built from 17 residues. Germline V CDR1 and CDR2: SGHAT, FQNNGV.